This TCR gamma chain was sequenced during a study of Vδ1+ human thymocytes. Concerning this clone itself: Its specificity is not known.

The template was reverse-transcribed extracted RNA. Multiplex PCR used pooled V-gene forward primers and a constant-region reverse primer to amplify CDR3s. TCRdb reprocessed the multiplex PCR reads using CATT. Counted here are tens of thousands of gamma-chain clones, roughly 15% occurring once; the ten biggest clones make up under 2%. Germline V gene lookup returns CDR1 EGSTGY and CDR2 YDSYTSSV. The CDR3 runs to 17 residues. V lost 4 bases to trimming and J lost 0 bases; unmatched junction nucleotides: 11. Sorted Vdelta1+ thymocytes were about 96% to 99.6% pure. Findings and caveats of the study: Thymic TRG and TRD repertoires appeared highly polyclonal, with Gaussian CDR3 length distributions.

The source of this sequence is a child under two years old who had congenital heart surgery. The genes are TRGV4 and TRGJP2. Sequenced: Vdelta1+ gamma-delta thymocytes from the thymus. This sample's subset: FACS-sorted CD3+ TCRalphabeta- TCRVdelta1+ TCRVdelta2- thymocytes. DNA of the CDR3: TGTGCCACCTGGGAACCACGGATATATAGTAGTGATTGGATCAAGACGTTT. Translating it yields CATWEPRIYSSDWIKTF.